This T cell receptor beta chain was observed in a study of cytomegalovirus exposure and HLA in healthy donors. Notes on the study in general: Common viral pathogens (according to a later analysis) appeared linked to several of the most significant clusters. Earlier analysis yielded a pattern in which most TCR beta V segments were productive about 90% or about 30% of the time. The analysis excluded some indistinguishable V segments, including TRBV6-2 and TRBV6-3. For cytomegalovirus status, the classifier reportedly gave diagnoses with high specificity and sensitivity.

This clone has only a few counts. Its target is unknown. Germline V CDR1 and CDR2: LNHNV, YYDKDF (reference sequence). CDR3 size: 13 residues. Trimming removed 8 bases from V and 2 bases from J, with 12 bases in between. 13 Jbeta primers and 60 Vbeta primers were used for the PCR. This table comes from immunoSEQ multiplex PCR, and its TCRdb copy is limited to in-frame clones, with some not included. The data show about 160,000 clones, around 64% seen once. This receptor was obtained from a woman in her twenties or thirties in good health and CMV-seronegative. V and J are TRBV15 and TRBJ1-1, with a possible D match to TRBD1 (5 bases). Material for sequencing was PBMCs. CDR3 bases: TGTGCCACCGCGGGGGGGGTAAACACTGAAGCTTTCTTT. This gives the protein CATAGGVNTEAFF.